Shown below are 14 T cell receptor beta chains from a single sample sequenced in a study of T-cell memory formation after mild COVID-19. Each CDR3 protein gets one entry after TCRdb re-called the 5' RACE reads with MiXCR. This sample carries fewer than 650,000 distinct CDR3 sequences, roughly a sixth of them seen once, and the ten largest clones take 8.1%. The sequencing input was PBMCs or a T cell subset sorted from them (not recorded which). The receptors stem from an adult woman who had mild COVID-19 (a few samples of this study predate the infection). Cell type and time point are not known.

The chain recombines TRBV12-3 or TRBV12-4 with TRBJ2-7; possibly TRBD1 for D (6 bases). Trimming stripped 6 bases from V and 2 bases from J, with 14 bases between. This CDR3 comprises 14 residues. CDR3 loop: CASSPWDTPYEQYF. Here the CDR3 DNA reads TGTGCCAGCAGCCCGTGGGACACCCCCTACGAGCAGTACTTC.

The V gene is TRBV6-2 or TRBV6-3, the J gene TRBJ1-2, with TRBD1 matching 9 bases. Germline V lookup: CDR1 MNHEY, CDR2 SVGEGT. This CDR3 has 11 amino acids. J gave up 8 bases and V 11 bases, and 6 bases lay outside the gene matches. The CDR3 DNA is TGTGCCGTCGACAGGGGGTACGGCTACACCTTC. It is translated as CAVDRGYGYTF.

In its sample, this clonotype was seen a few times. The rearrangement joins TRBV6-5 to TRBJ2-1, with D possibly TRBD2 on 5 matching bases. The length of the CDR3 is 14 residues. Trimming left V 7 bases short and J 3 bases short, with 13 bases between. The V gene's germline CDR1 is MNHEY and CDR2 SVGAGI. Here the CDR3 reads CASTEGSGYNEQFF. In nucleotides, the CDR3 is TGTGCCAGCACCGAAGGAAGCGGCTACAATGAGCAGTTCTTC.

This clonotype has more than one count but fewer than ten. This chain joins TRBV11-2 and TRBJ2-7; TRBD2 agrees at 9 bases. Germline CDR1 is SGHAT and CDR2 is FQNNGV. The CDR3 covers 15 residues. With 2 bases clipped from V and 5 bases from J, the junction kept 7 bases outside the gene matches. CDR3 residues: CASSLRAGGPHEQYF. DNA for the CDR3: TGTGCCAGCAGCTTAAGGGCGGGAGGGCCGCACGAGCAGTACTTC.

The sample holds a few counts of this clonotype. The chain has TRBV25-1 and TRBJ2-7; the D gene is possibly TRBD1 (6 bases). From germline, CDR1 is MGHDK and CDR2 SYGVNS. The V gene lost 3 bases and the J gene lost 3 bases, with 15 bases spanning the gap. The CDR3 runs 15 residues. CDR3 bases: TGTGCCAGCAGTGACCTCGGGACACACCACTACGAGCAGTACTTC. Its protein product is CASSDLGTHHYEQYF.

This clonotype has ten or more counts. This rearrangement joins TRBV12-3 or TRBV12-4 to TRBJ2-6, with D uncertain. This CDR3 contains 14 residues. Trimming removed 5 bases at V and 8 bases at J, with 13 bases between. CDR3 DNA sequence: TGTGCCAGCAGTCCCCCGACGAGTTCCAACGTCCTGACTTTC. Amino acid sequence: CASSPPTSSNVLTF.

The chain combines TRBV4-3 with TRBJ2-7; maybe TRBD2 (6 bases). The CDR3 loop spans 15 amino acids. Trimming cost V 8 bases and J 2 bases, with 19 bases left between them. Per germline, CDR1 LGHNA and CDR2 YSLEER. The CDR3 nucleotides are TGCGCCAGCTCTAAATACCCGGGGGATACCTACGAGCAGTACTTC. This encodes CASSKYPGDTYEQYF.

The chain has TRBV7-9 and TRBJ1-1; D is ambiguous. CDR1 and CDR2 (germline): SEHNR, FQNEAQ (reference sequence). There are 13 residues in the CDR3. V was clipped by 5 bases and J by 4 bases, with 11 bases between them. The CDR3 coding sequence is TGTGCCAGCAGCCCCCGTGATGCCACTGAAGCTTTCTTT. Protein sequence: CASSPRDATEAFF.

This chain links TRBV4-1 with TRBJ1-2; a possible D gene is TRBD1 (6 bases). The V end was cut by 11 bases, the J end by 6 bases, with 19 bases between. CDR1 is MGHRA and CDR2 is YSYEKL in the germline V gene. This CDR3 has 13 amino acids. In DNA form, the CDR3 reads TGCGCCGTGGGGCGCGGGGGCGCGGATGGCTACACCTTC. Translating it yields CAVGRGGADGYTF.

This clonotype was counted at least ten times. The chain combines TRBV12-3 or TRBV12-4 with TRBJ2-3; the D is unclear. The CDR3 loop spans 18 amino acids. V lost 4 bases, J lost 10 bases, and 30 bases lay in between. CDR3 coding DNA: TGTGCCAGCAGTTCCGCTGACTCCACGGTGGGGATAAGACGGTCGCAGTATTTT. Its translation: CASSSADSTVGIRRSQYF.

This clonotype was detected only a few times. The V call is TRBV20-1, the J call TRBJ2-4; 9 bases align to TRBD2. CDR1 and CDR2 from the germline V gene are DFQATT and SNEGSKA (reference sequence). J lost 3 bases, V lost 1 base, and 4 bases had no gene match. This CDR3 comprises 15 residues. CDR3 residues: CSARGLAGIKNIQYF. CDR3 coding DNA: TGCAGTGCTAGAGGTCTAGCGGGGATCAAAAACATTCAGTACTTC.

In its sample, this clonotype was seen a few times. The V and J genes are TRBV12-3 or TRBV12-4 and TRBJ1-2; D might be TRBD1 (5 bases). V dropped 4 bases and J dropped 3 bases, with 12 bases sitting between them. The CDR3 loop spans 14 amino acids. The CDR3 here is CASSWGGNDYGYTF. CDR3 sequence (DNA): TGTGCCAGCAGTTGGGGGGGGAACGACTATGGCTACACCTTC.

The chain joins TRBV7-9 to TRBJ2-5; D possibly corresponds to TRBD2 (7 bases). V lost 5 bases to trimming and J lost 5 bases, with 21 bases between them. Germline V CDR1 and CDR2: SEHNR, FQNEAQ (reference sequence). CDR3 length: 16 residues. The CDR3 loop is CASSQEWGGLNETQYF. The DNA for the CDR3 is TGTGCCAGCAGCCAAGAATGGGGGGGCCTTAACGAGACCCAGTACTTC.

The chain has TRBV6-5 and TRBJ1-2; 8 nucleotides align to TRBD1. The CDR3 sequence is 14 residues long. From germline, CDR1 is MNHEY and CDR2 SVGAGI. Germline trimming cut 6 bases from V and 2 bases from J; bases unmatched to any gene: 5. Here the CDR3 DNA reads TGTGCCAGCAGGCGGACAGGGAGAAACTATGGCTACACCTTC. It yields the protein CASRRTGRNYGYTF.